These T cell receptor beta chains were read from a single sample in a study of cytomegalovirus exposure and HLA in healthy donors. This table comes from immunoSEQ multiplex PCR, and its TCRdb copy is limited to in-frame clones, with some not included. Found here are about 150,000 clones, approximately 80% of them singletons; the top ten hold under 8%. Sequencing was performed on PBMCs. Receptor source: a middle-aged man in good health and CMV-seropositive. Each CDR3 is given with its conserved first and last residue. Each record gives: CDR3 DNA, CDR3 protein, J gene, clone size, CDR3 length, V gene, D gene. A D gene is named only where the DNA matches it firmly. Clone sizes are given selectively: once, few, many, or a class where the clone is expanded.

TGTGCCAGCAGCCCTCCCGGCCCCGTTGCGGACACTGAAGCTTTCTTT	CASSPPGPVADTEAFF	TRBJ1-1	-	16	TRBV5-4	-
TGTGCCAGCAGTGAGACGTCGCCCAGGACAGATACGCAGTATTTT	CASSETSPRTDTQYF	TRBJ2-3	-	15	TRBV6-1	-
TGTGCCAGCAGTCCCGACAGGGGGGCCGTTTATGGCTACACCTTC	CASSPDRGAVYGYTF	TRBJ1-2	-	15	TRBV27	TRBD1
TGTGCCAGCAGTCCCCGGGGGTCTGGGGCCAACGTCCTGACTTTC	CASSPRGSGANVLTF	TRBJ2-6	-	15	TRBV27	-
TGTGCCAGCAGTGGTTGGGGGCACAATCAGCCCCAGCATTTT	CASSGWGHNQPQHF	TRBJ1-5	-	14	TRBV6-1	-
TGTGCCAGCTCCCCGGACAGGTACCAGCCCCAGCATTTT	CASSPDRYQPQHF	TRBJ1-5	-	13	TRBV27	TRBD1
TGTGCCAGCAGCTCAAATGGGCACGGGACAGGGGACGCACCCATATCCTACGAGCAGTACTTC	CASSSNGHGTGDAPISYEQYF	TRBJ2-7	-	21	TRBV7-8	TRBD1
TGTGCCAGCTCACCAGGCAGCAATCAGCCCCAGCATTTT	CASSPGSNQPQHF	TRBJ1-5	-	13	TRBV18	-
TGTGCCAGCAGCCCCTTGCGCGGGACAGGGGGCTACGAGCAGTACTTC	CASSPLRGTGGYEQYF	TRBJ2-7	-	16	TRBV7-6	TRBD1
TGTGCCAGCAGTGAACCCCGGGGACAGGGGTACAATGAGCAGTTCTTC	CASSEPRGQGYNEQFF	TRBJ2-1	-	16	TRBV2	TRBD1
TGCGCCAGCAGCTTGACAGATATCACTGAAGCTTTCTTT	CASSLTDITEAFF	TRBJ1-1	-	13	TRBV5-1	-
TGCGCCAGCAGCTTGGCCGGAGGGCTAGGTCAGCCCCAGCATTTT	CASSLAGGLGQPQHF	TRBJ1-5	once	15	TRBV5-1	-
TGTGCCAGCAGAGAGGGACTAGCGGGTTCAGATACGCAGTATTTT	CASREGLAGSDTQYF	TRBJ2-3	-	15	TRBV2	TRBD2
TGTGCCAGCAGCACACGGGACACTTATGAAGCTTTCTTT	CASSTRDTYEAFF	TRBJ1-1	-	13	TRBV7-2	-
TGTGCCAGTAGTATTCAAGGCTTAGGGGGCGCGTCCGAGCAGTACTTC	CASSIQGLGGASEQYF	TRBJ2-7	-	16	TRBV19	TRBD1
TGTGCCAGCAGTGCCTCACAGGGGGACTACTCTGGCTACACCTTC	CASSASQGDYSGYTF	TRBJ1-2	once	15	TRBV25-1	TRBD1
TGTGCCAGCAGCTTGATGTCAGGGAACATTCAGTACTTC	CASSLMSGNIQYF	TRBJ2-4	-	13	TRBV5-8	-
TGCAGCGTTGAAGAGGTCCGGGACAGGGTGGCGGAGACCCAGTACTTC	CSVEEVRDRVAETQYF	TRBJ2-5	medium-sized	16	TRBV29-1	TRBD1
TGTGCCAGCAGCCGAAATACAGGTGGTGAAAAACTGTTTTTT	CASSRNTGGEKLFF	TRBJ1-4	-	14	TRBV7-9	-
TGCGCCAGCCCTAGGACAGCGACCGTGTGGGACACTGAAGCTTTCTTT	CASPRTATVWDTEAFF	TRBJ1-1	-	16	TRBV10-1	-
TGTGCCAGCAGCCCTAGCCGGGCCGGTCTCACTGAAGCTTTCTTT	CASSPSRAGLTEAFF	TRBJ1-1	-	15	TRBV11-3	-
TGTGCCAGCAGCTTGGTGGCAGGGGGCTCGGCCAAAAACATTCAGTACTTC	CASSLVAGGSAKNIQYF	TRBJ2-4	once	17	TRBV5-6	TRBD1
TGTGCCAGTAGTATAGGGCCTTTAGCGGGGGTTGGAGAGACCCAGTACTTC	CASSIGPLAGVGETQYF	TRBJ2-5	once	17	TRBV19	TRBD2
TGCGCCAGCAGCTTGTGGGGACTAGCGGGCACAGATACGCAGTATTTT	CASSLWGLAGTDTQYF	TRBJ2-3	-	16	TRBV5-1	TRBD2
TGCGCCAGCAGCCGAATACCGGGGGGTAATTCACCCCTCCACTTT	CASSRIPGGNSPLHF	TRBJ1-6	-	15	TRBV5-1	-
TGTGCCAGCTCCTCCCAGGAGGGCCCCTACGAGCAGTACTTC	CASSSQEGPYEQYF	TRBJ2-7	few	14	TRBV18	-
TGTGCCAGCAGCCAAGATATCGGGGAGGGAGGGTATTACAATGAGCAGTTCTTC	CASSQDIGEGGYYNEQFF	TRBJ2-1	-	18	TRBV14	TRBD2
TGTGCCAGCAGTCAACCCGGTGGGGGGGCAGATACGCAGTATTTT	CASSQPGGGADTQYF	TRBJ2-3	few	15	TRBV6-6	TRBD2
TGTGCCAGCAGCCTTAATCAGCGGGGATACACCGGGGAGCTGTTTTTT	CASSLNQRGYTGELFF	TRBJ2-2	once	16	TRBV7-3	TRBD2
TGTGCCAGCAGCGAACGCTACGGGGGCACAGATACGCAGTATTTT	CASSERYGGTDTQYF	TRBJ2-3	-	15	TRBV9	-